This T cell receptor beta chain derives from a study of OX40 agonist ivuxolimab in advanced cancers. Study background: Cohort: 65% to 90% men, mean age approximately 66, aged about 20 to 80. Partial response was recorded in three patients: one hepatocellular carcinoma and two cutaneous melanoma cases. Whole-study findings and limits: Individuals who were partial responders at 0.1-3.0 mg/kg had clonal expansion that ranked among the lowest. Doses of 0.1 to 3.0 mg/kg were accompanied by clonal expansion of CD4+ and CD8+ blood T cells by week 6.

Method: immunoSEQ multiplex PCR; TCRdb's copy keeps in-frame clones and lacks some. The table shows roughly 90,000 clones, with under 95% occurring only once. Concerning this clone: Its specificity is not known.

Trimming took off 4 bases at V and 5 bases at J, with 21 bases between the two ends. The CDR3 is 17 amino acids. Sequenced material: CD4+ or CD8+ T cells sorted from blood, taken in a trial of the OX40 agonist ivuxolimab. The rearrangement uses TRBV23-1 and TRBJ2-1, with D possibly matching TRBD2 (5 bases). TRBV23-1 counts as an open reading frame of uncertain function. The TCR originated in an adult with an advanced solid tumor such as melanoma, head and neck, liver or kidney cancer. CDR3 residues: CASSRRLAGNLNNEQFF. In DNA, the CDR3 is TGCGCCAGCAGTCGCAGACTCGCGGGCAACCTCAACAATGAGCAGTTCTTC.